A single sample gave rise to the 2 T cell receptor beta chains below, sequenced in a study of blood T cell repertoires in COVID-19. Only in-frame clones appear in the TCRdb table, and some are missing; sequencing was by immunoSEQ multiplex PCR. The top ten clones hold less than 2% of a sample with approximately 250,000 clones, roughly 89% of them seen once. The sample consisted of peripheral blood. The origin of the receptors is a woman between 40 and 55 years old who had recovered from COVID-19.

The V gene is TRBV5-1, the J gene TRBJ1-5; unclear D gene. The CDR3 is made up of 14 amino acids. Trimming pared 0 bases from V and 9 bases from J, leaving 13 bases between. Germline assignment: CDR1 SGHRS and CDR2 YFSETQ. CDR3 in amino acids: CASSLEAFGSPQHF. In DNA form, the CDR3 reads TGCGCCAGCAGCTTGGAAGCGTTTGGTTCGCCCCAGCATTTT.

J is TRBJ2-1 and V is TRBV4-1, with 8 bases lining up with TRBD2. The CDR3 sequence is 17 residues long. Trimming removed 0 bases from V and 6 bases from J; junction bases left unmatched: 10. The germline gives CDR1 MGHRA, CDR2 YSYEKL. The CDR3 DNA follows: TGCGCCAGCAGCCAAGATGTGGCAAACGCGGGAGGCAATGAGCAGTTCTTC. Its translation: CASSQDVANAGGNEQFF.